The clone carrying this T cell receptor beta chain has a count of ten or more. This record belongs to a study of CD8+CD57+ T cells in acquired aplastic anemia. Researchers used genomic DNA as the template to profile TCR beta VDJ and CDR3. TCRdb recomputed calls from the reads with MiXCR, one row per CDR3 protein. The sample lists under 150,000 distinct CDR3 sequences, less than 45% seen once, with more than 7% in the top ten. The germline V and J ends were trimmed by 6 bases and 5 bases, with 13 bases remaining between them. The CDR3 has 14 residues. In germline, CDR1 is WNHNN, CDR2 SYGVQD (reference sequence).

This chain connects TRBV10-1 to TRBJ2-2; D remains ambiguous. The TCR comes from a human donor in good health, serving as a control. The sequenced sample was sorted CD4+, CD8+, or CD8+CD57+ T cells (not recorded which) from PBMCs. CDR3 protein: CASRAGSQTGELFF. For the CDR3, the DNA is TGCGCCAGCAGGGCCGGGTCCCAGACCGGGGAGCTGTTTTTT.